The rows below give T cell receptor beta chains drawn from one sample of a study of beta chain features in type 1 diabetes. The protocol was immunoSEQ multiplex PCR, while the TCRdb copy is restricted to in-frame clones and leaves out a portion. The table records approximately 240,000 clones, 16% of them present only once. Material for sequencing was naive CD4+ T cells from blood. Source of these receptors: a man in his thirties or forties with type 1 diabetes. Both conserved end residues are part of each CDR3. The D gene is left open where the match is weak. Clone size appears in some rows only: once, few, many, or a class for an expanded clone.

v_call: TRBV7-9; clone_size: few; d_call: .; j_call: TRBJ2-7; cdr3_nt: TGTGCCAGCAGCTTACCGGGGTCTAGGGACTACGAGCAGTACTTC; cdr3_aa: CASSLPGSRDYEQYF
v_call: TRBV29-1; clone_size: .; d_call: TRBD1; j_call: TRBJ2-5; cdr3_nt: TGCAGCTTTGAGACAGGGAAACAAGAGACCCAGTACTTC; cdr3_aa: CSFETGKQETQYF
v_call: TRBV7-2; clone_size: .; d_call: TRBD2; j_call: TRBJ2-7; cdr3_nt: TGTGCCAGCAGCAAGGGCGGGAGCTACGAGCAGTACTTC; cdr3_aa: CASSKGGSYEQYF
v_call: TRBV28; clone_size: .; d_call: .; j_call: TRBJ2-5; cdr3_nt: TGTGCCAGCAGATGGGGGTCCCAAGAGACCCAGTACTTC; cdr3_aa: CASRWGSQETQYF
v_call: TRBV7-2; clone_size: few; d_call: .; j_call: TRBJ2-5; cdr3_nt: TGTGCCACCAAAGGGATGGGGATCCAAGAGACCCAGTACTTC; cdr3_aa: CATKGMGIQETQYF
v_call: TRBV18; clone_size: few; d_call: .; j_call: TRBJ2-7; cdr3_nt: TGTGCCAGCTCACCTCAGGCGAACTCCTACGAGCAGTACTTC; cdr3_aa: CASSPQANSYEQYF
v_call: TRBV2; clone_size: few; d_call: .; j_call: TRBJ2-1; cdr3_nt: TGTGCCAGCAGTGGCAATGAGCAGTTCTTC; cdr3_aa: CASSGNEQFF
v_call: TRBV10-3; clone_size: few; d_call: TRBD2; j_call: TRBJ2-3; cdr3_nt: TGTGCCATCAGTTCACAGCGGGAGATTGGCACAGATACGCAGTATTTT; cdr3_aa: CAISSQREIGTDTQYF
v_call: TRBV7-9; clone_size: few; d_call: .; j_call: TRBJ2-1; cdr3_nt: TGTGCCAGCAGCGAATTCAATGAGCAGTTCTTC; cdr3_aa: CASSEFNEQFF
v_call: TRBV6-5; clone_size: .; d_call: .; j_call: TRBJ2-3; cdr3_nt: TGTGCCAGCAGTGACAAAGCCCATTCAGATACGCAGTATTTT; cdr3_aa: CASSDKAHSDTQYF
v_call: TRBV30; clone_size: few; d_call: .; j_call: TRBJ1-4; cdr3_nt: TGTGCCTGGAGTAGAGAACCTAATGAAAAACTGTTTTTT; cdr3_aa: CAWSREPNEKLFF
v_call: TRBV15; clone_size: few; d_call: .; j_call: TRBJ1-5; cdr3_nt: TGTGCCACCAGCAGAGATCGGGCGGGGCAGCCCCAGCATTTT; cdr3_aa: CATSRDRAGQPQHF
v_call: TRBV7-9; clone_size: few; d_call: TRBD2; j_call: TRBJ2-1; cdr3_nt: TGTGCCAGCAGCTTAGAACCAGCGGGAGTAGCCTACAATGAGCAGTTCTTC; cdr3_aa: CASSLEPAGVAYNEQFF
v_call: TRBV5-1; clone_size: .; d_call: .; j_call: TRBJ2-1; cdr3_nt: TGCGCCAGCAGCTTAGGGCAGGAATACAATGAGCAGTTCTTC; cdr3_aa: CASSLGQEYNEQFF
v_call: TRBV30; clone_size: .; d_call: .; j_call: TRBJ1-1; cdr3_nt: TGTGCCTGGAGCCCGGGAACTGAAGCTTTCTTT; cdr3_aa: CAWSPGTEAFF